Following are 9 T cell receptor beta chains from one sample sequenced in a study of control samples from healthy donors and cancer patients. Data came from immunoSEQ multiplex PCR; TCRdb stores just in-frame clones and leaves some out. This table has about 180,000 clones, 90% appearing once. The sample taken for sequencing was blood. All receptors come from a woman between 50 and 59 years old in good health.

The gene calls are TRBV6-1 and TRBJ1-6; TRBD1 is a possible D gene (6 bases). V shed 4 bases and J shed 1 base, with 14 bases lying between them. This CDR3 is 17 amino acids long. Germline loops: CDR1 MNHNS, CDR2 SASEGT. CDR3 coding DNA: TGTGCCAGCAGTGGTACAGGGCCGGGGTCCTATAATTCACCCCTCCACTTT. Translation gives CASSGTGPGSYNSPLHF.

The chain joins TRBV5-1 to TRBJ1-1; weak D call: TRBD1 (6 bases). From germline, CDR1 is SGHRS and CDR2 YFSETQ. The CDR3 is made up of 12 amino acids. The ends were cut back, 7 bases at V and 3 bases at J, with 10 bases in the middle. The CDR3 DNA follows: TGCGCCAGCCGAACAGGGTACACTGAAGCTTTCTTT. It yields the protein CASRTGYTEAFF.

This clone was observed at least ten times. The gene calls are TRBV4-1 and TRBJ1-2, with a weak D call TRBD1 (5 bases). Trimming stripped 4 bases from V and 2 bases from J, with 11 bases between. The germline V gene has CDR1 MGHRA and CDR2 YSYEKL. This CDR3 has 14 amino acids. CDR3 protein: CASSPDGDNYGYTF. In nucleotides, the CDR3 is TGCGCCAGCAGCCCGGACGGGGACAACTATGGCTACACCTTC.

This rearrangement joins TRBV29-1 to TRBJ1-3; D call uncertain. The V end was cut by 4 bases, the J end by 2 bases, with 9 bases between. This CDR3 region has 13 residues. In germline, CDR1 is SQVTM, CDR2 ANQGSEA. CDR3 nucleotides: TGCAGCGTTGGGACTGTAGCTGGAAACACCATATATTTT. It codes for CSVGTVAGNTIYF.

V is TRBV6-2 or TRBV6-3 and J is TRBJ2-1, with unresolved D. CDR1 is MNHEY, CDR2 SVGEGT, per germline. The CDR3 loop spans 12 amino acids. Trimming shortened V by 5 bases and J by 8 bases, and 10 bases separated the two germline ends. The CDR3 sequence is CASSKGWDEQFF. The CDR3 DNA is TGTGCCAGCAGTAAAGGATGGGATGAGCAGTTCTTC.

The chain couples TRBV5-4 to TRBJ1-1, with 11 bases lining up with TRBD1. Germline V CDR1 and CDR2: SGHNT, YYREEE (reference sequence). The CDR3 loop spans 14 amino acids. After removal of 4 bases from V and 2 bases from J, the junction contained 1 base not matched to a gene. This CDR3 is CASSRTGGNTEAFF. In nucleotides, the CDR3 is TGTGCCAGCAGCCGGACAGGGGGCAACACTGAAGCTTTCTTT. Looking up the rest from reference TRBV5-4 and TRBJ1-1 gives the full variable domain: ETGVTQSPTHLIKTRGQQVTLRCSSQSGHNTVSWYQQALGQGPQFIFQYYREEENGRGNFPPRFSGLQFPNYSSELNVNALELDDSALYLCASSRTGGNTEAFFGQGTRLTVV.

V usage is TRBV5-1 and J usage is TRBJ1-1; D is unclear. CDR3 length: 14 residues. V was clipped by 4 bases and J by 0 bases, with 10 bases between them. CDR1 is SGHRS and CDR2 is YFSETQ in the germline V gene. Here the CDR3 DNA reads TGCGCCAGCAGCCCGGACGGAGTGAACACTGAAGCTTTCTTT. Translating it yields CASSPDGVNTEAFF.

V gene TRBV12-3 or TRBV12-4 combines with J gene TRBJ2-7, with unresolved D. The CDR3 has 12 residues. Trimming took off 6 bases at V and 3 bases at J, with 9 bases between the two ends. The CDR3 DNA sequence: TGTGCCAGCAGCATAGGGATCTACGAGCAGTACTTC. It is translated as CASSIGIYEQYF.

The rearrangement uses TRBV3-1 (or the pseudogene TRBV3-2) and TRBJ1-3, with D tentatively TRBD1 (6 bases). V lost 1 base to trimming and J lost 0 bases, with 16 bases between them. This CDR3 is 18 amino acids long. Per the germline V gene, CDR1 is LGHDT and CDR2 is YNNKEL (reference sequence). CDR3 sequence reads: CASSQGFGGHFSGNTIYF. The CDR3 DNA follows: TGTGCCAGCAGCCAAGGCTTCGGGGGGCACTTCTCTGGAAACACCATATATTTT.